This TCR beta chain was recorded in a study of T-cell reconstitution after alpha-beta-depleted transplantation in children. This clonotype was counted a few times. Germline trimming cut 1 base from V and 0 bases from J; bases unmatched to any gene: 1. The CDR3 loop spans 16 amino acids. Germline-derived CDR1 and CDR2 are MGHRA and YSYEKL. The TCRbeta library was prepared with unique molecular identifiers. TCRdb re-called the PCR reads through MiXCR, storing one row per CDR3 protein. The table includes hundreds of thousands of distinct CDR3 sequences, 17% detected once. This sequence joins TRBV4-1 and TRBJ2-2; the match to TRBD1 covers 8 bases. This receptor was taken from a male patient between 2 and 10 years old who had a stem cell transplant for acute lymphoblastic leukemia, so the T cells may come from the graft donor. The specimen was PBMCs, mostly from graft donor cells, collected 360 days after TCRalphabeta/CD19-depleted stem cell transplant. CDR3 nucleotide sequence: TGCGCCAGCAGCCAAGCAGGGGGCGCGAACACCGGGGAGCTGTTTTTT. It yields the protein CASSQAGGANTGELFF.